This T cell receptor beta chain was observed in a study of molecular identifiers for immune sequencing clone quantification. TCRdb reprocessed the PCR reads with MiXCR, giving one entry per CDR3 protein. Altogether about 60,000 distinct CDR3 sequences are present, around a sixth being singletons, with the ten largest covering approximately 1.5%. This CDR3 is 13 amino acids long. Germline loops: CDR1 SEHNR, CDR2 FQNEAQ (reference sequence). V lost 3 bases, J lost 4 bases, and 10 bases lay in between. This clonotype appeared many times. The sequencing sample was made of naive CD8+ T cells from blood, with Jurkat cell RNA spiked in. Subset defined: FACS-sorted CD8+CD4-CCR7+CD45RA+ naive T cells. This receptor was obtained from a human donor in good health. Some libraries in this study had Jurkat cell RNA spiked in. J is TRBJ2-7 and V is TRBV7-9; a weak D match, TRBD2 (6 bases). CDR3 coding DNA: TGTGCCAGCAGCTTTGGCGGGGATTACGAGCAGTACTTC. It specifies CASSFGGDYEQYF.